This T cell receptor beta chain is drawn from a study of blood T cell repertoires in COVID-19. Study background: Both acute and convalescent COVID-19 samples were obtained from the United States, Italy and Spain. PBMCs, B-cell-depleted T cells, or T cells provided the cDNA or gDNA that made up the material.

The germline gives CDR1 SGHRS, CDR2 YFSETQ. The V segment lost 2 bases and the J segment 0 bases; nucleotides outside the gene matches: 9. This CDR3 is 17 amino acids long. Per the study methods: Estimated nucleated cell counts came from reference gene primer amplification. Produced via immunoSEQ multiplex PCR; TCRdb's table is partial and in-frame only. The V and J calls and the clone size are those of that table, but D and trimming were determined from the DNA. The sample has about 97,000 clones, just under 90% seen once; the top ten hold 15% to 19%. This clone came up once. The chain couples TRBV5-1 to TRBJ2-7, with 9 positions matching TRBD2. Material for sequencing was peripheral blood. The receptor's source is a human donor in a cohort sampled during active COVID-19. The CDR3 DNA sequence: TGCGCCAGCAGCTTTCTCGGGGTAGCGGGAGACTCCTACGAGCAGTACTTC. It codes for CASSFLGVAGDSYEQYF.